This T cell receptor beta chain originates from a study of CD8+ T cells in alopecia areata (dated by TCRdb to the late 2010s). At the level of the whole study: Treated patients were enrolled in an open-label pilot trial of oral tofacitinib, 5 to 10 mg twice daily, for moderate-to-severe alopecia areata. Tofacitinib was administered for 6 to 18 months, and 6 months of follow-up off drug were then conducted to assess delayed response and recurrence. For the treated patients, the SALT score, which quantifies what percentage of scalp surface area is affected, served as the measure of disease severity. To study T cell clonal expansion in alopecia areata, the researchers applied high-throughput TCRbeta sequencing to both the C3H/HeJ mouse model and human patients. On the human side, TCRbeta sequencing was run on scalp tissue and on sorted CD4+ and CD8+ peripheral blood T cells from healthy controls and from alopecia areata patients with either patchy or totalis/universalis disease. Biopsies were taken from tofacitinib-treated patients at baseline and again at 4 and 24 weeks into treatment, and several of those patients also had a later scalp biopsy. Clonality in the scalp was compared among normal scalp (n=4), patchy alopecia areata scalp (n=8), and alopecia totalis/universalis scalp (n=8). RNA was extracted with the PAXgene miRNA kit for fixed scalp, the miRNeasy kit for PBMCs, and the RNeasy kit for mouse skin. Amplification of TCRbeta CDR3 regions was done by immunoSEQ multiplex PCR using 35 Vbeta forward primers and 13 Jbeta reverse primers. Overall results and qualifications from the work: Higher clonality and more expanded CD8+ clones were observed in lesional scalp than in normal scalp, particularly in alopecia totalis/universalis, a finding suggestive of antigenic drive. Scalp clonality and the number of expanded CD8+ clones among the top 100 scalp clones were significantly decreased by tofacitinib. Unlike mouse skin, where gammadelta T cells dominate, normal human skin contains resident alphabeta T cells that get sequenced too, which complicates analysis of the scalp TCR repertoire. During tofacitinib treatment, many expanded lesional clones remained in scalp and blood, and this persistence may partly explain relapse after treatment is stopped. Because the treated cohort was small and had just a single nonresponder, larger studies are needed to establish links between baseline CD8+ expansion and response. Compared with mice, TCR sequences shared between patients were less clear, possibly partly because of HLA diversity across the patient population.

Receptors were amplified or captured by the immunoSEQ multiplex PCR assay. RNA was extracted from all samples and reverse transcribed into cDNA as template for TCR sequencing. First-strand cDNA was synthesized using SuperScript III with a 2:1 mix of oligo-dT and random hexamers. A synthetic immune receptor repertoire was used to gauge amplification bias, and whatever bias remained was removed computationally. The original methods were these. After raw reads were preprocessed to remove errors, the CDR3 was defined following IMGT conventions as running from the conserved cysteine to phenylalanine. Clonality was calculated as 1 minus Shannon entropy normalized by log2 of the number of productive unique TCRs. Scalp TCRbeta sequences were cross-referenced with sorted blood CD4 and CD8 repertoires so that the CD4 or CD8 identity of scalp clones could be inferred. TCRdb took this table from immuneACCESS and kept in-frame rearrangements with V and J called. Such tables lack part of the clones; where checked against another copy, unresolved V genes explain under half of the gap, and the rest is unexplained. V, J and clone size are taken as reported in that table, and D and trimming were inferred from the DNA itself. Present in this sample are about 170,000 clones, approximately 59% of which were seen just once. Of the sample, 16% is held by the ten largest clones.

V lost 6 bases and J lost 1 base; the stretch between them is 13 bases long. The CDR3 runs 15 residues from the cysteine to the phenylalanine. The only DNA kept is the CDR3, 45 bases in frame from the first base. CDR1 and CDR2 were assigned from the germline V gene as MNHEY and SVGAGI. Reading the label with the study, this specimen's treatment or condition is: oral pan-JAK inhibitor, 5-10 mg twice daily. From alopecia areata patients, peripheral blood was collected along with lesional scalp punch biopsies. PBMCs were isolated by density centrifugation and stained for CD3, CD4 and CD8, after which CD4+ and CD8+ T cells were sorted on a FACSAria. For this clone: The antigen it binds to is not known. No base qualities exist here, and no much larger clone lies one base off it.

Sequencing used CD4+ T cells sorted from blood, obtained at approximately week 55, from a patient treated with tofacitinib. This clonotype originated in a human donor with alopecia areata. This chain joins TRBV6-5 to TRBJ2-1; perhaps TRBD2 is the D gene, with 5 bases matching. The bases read TGTGCCAGCAGCGGGTCCGAGGGATCCTACAATGAGCAGTTCTTC. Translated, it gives CASSGSEGSYNEQFF.